This TCR beta chain was captured by sequencing in a study of T cell responses to AZD1222 COVID-19 vaccine. Regarding the study as a whole: Baseline serostatus was positive in only five to seven AZD1222 recipients.

The data were produced by immunoSEQ multiplex PCR, yet TCRdb's version contains in-frame clones alone and is incomplete. The sample carries 95,000 to 150,000 clones, about 85% recorded once. This CDR3 region has 15 residues. Germline V gene lookup returns CDR1 MNHEY and CDR2 SVGEGT. The V segment lost 6 bases and the J segment 0 bases; nucleotides outside the gene matches: 5. For this clone: Its specificity is unknown.

The chain has TRBV6-2 or TRBV6-3 and TRBJ1-5; the match to TRBD1 covers 7 bases. Material: peripheral blood, obtained on day 0 of AZD1222 vaccination. This TCR was recovered from an adult in good health. Here the CDR3 DNA reads TGTGCCAGCAGCCCAACAGGGGTTAGCAATCAGCCCCAGCATTTT. It encodes CASSPTGVSNQPQHF.